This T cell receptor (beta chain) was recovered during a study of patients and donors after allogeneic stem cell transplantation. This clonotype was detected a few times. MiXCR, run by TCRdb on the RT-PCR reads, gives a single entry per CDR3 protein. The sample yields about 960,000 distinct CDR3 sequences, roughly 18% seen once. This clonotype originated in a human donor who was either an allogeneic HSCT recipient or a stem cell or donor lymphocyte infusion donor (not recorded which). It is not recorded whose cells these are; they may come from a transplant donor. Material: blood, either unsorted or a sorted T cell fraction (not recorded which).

CDR3 residues: CASSSPLLAGGSYNEQFF. The CDR3 nucleotides read TGTGCCAGCAGTTCCCCTCTCCTAGCGGGGGGCTCCTACAATGAGCAGTTCTTC. This chain joins TRBV27 and TRBJ2-1; 11 bases align to TRBD2. CDR1 and CDR2 from the germline V gene are MNHEY and SMNVEV (reference sequence). The V gene end was trimmed by 4 bases and the J gene end by 0 bases; junction bases not matched to a gene: 8. The CDR3 sequence is 18 residues long.